These T cell receptor beta chains were read from a single sample in a study of blood T cell repertoires in COVID-19. Sequencing was performed with immunoSEQ multiplex PCR; in TCRdb, only in-frame clones are kept and a portion is missing. The sample consists of about 160,000 clones, approximately 90% of them appearing once. Sequenced sample: peripheral blood. The receptors derive from a woman aged 55-70 years who had recovered from COVID-19. The CDR3 runs from the conserved cysteine through the conserved F or W. A D gene is named only where the DNA matches it firmly. Where a row states a size, it is once, few, many or the class of an expanded clone; other rows omit it.

clone size	V gene	D gene	J gene	CDR3 protein	CDR3 DNA
NA	TRBV19	TRBD2	TRBJ2-1	CASSIGAGGNNEQFF	TGTGCCAGTAGTATCGGAGCGGGGGGGAACAATGAGCAGTTCTTC
NA	TRBV7-9	TRBD1	TRBJ2-3	CASSLRDRRAGDTQYF	TGTGCCAGCAGCTTACGGGACAGGAGGGCGGGTGATACGCAGTATTTT
once	TRBV6-2/TRBV6-3	TRBD2	TRBJ2-3	CASSYGLAGGLLTDTQYF	TGTGCCAGCAGTTACGGACTAGCGGGGGGGCTGCTCACAGATACGCAGTATTTT
few	TRBV13	NA	TRBJ1-1	CASSSIQGSEAFF	TGTGCCAGCAGCTCGATACAGGGCTCTGAAGCTTTCTTT
NA	TRBV5-1	TRBD1	TRBJ2-5	CASSTGTGDPRETQYF	TGCGCCAGCAGCACCGGGACAGGGGACCCCCGAGAGACCCAGTACTTC
NA	TRBV2	NA	TRBJ2-5	CASREGGAQYF	TGTGCCAGCAGGGAGGGGGGGGCCCAGTACTTC
NA	TRBV15	NA	TRBJ1-3	CATSSHRASSGNTIYF	TGTGCCACCAGCAGTCACAGGGCCTCCTCTGGAAACACCATATATTTT
NA	TRBV28	TRBD1	TRBJ1-5	CASGQGNQPQHF	TGTGCCAGTGGACAGGGGAATCAGCCCCAGCATTTT
NA	TRBV28	NA	TRBJ1-1	CASRHYGSEAFF	TGTGCCAGTCGACACTACGGGAGTGAAGCTTTCTTT
NA	TRBV10-1	NA	TRBJ2-7	CASSEGGLSYEQYF	TGCGCCAGCAGTGAGGGCGGCCTCTCCTACGAGCAGTACTTC
NA	TRBV9	TRBD2	TRBJ2-2	CASSVAKVAGYGELFF	TGTGCCAGCAGCGTAGCCAAAGTAGCGGGGTACGGGGAGCTGTTTTTT
NA	TRBV5-1	NA	TRBJ2-3	CASSLASGADTQYF	TGCGCCAGCAGCTTGGCCTCGGGAGCAGATACGCAGTATTTT
NA	TRBV2	TRBD1	TRBJ1-6	CASRQEGANSPLHF	TGTGCCAGTCGCCAGGAGGGGGCGAATTCACCCCTCCACTTT
few	TRBV5-1	NA	TRBJ2-7	CASSRGPYEQYF	TGCGCCAGCAGCCGTGGGCCCTACGAGCAGTACTTC
NA	TRBV5-1	NA	TRBJ2-1	CASSLDRAYEQFF	TGCGCCAGCAGCTTGGACAGGGCCTATGAGCAGTTCTTC
NA	TRBV11-2	NA	TRBJ1-5	CASSLDTRGQPQHF	TGTGCCAGCAGCTTAGATACCCGGGGTCAGCCCCAGCATTTT
NA	TRBV28	NA	TRBJ1-5	CASSSPSGFQPQHF	TGTGCCAGCAGTTCCCCATCCGGGTTTCAGCCCCAGCATTTT
NA	TRBV19	NA	TRBJ1-4	CASSRTPGREKLFF	TGTGCCAGTAGTCGGACACCCGGAAGGGAAAAACTGTTTTTT
NA	TRBV5-4	TRBD2	TRBJ2-1	CASSLVLAGGLYNEQFF	TGTGCCAGCAGCTTGGTCCTAGCGGGGGGCCTTTACAATGAGCAGTTCTTC
NA	TRBV4-1	NA	TRBJ1-4	CASSSVIRDNEKLFF	TGCGCCAGCAGCTCGGTGATCAGGGATAATGAAAAACTGTTTTTT
NA	TRBV7-2	TRBD1	TRBJ1-2	CASARGRDNYGYTF	TGTGCCAGCGCGAGGGGGCGAGATAACTATGGCTACACCTTC
NA	TRBV5-4	NA	TRBJ2-1	CASSLGNRDNEQFF	TGTGCCAGCAGCTTGGGGAACAGAGACAATGAGCAGTTCTTC
NA	TRBV5-4	TRBD1	TRBJ1-1	CASSLATGAGEAFF	TGTGCCAGCAGCTTGGCAACAGGGGCTGGTGAAGCTTTCTTT
NA	TRBV2	TRBD2	TRBJ2-5	CASRTGLLETQYF	TGTGCCAGCAGGACGGGACTACTAGAGACCCAGTACTTC
few	TRBV27	TRBD1	TRBJ1-3	CASSGGGSGNTIYF	TGTGCCAGCAGTGGAGGGGGCTCAGGAAACACCATATATTTT
NA	TRBV6-5	TRBD1	TRBJ2-7	CASRGDRDEQYF	TGTGCCAGCAGGGGTGACAGGGACGAGCAGTACTTC
few	TRBV27	NA	TRBJ1-1	CASSPGRIGGRLYTEAFF	TGTGCCAGCAGCCCGGGGCGTATCGGGGGGCGACTGTACACTGAAGCTTTCTTT
once	TRBV4-1	TRBD1	TRBJ1-2	CASNPGQGGSYGYTF	TGCGCCAGCAATCCGGGACAGGGGGGAAGCTATGGCTACACCTTC
NA	TRBV5-6	TRBD1	TRBJ2-7	CASSFYRGNEQYF	TGTGCCAGCAGCTTCTACAGGGGGAACGAGCAGTACTTC
NA	TRBV19	TRBD1	TRBJ1-6	CASSRPGQISPLHF	TGTGCCAGTAGTCGACCGGGACAGATATCACCCCTCCACTTT
few	TRBV5-1	NA	TRBJ2-5	CASSLVQGDQETQYF	TGCGCCAGCAGCTTGGTCCAGGGCGACCAAGAGACCCAGTACTTC
NA	TRBV2	NA	TRBJ1-2	CASAGGVGYGYTF	TGTGCCAGTGCGGGGGGGGTCGGCTATGGCTACACCTTC
NA	TRBV3-1/TRBV3-2	TRBD2	TRBJ2-1	CASSQAAGRFNEQFF	TGTGCCAGCAGCCAAGCTGCCGGGAGGTTCAATGAGCAGTTCTTC
NA	TRBV5-1	TRBD1	TRBJ2-7	CASSLGTGGDPYYF	TGCGCCAGCAGCTTGGGGACAGGGGGAGACCCCTATTACTTC
NA	TRBV6-1	NA	TRBJ1-4	CASSEGGVRNEKLFF	TGTGCCAGCAGTGAAGGCGGGGTTCGGAATGAAAAACTGTTTTTT
NA	TRBV3-1/TRBV3-2	NA	TRBJ1-1	CASSQNTPGALNTEAFF	TGTGCCAGCAGCCAAAATACTCCGGGAGCCCTGAACACTGAAGCTTTCTTT
NA	TRBV5-1	NA	TRBJ2-7	CASSLADRESDEQYF	TGCGCCAGCAGCTTGGCGGACCGGGAGTCGGACGAGCAGTACTTC
NA	TRBV28	NA	TRBJ1-3	CASSLQGLFPGNTIYF	TGTGCCAGCAGTTTACAGGGATTGTTTCCTGGAAACACCATATATTTT
NA	TRBV5-5	TRBD1	TRBJ1-3	CASTFGQGGNTIYF	TGTGCCAGCACCTTTGGACAGGGAGGGAACACCATATATTTT
NA	TRBV6-5	TRBD1	TRBJ2-7	CASTRDSYYEQYF	TGTGCCAGCACCAGGGACAGCTACTACGAGCAGTACTTC
NA	TRBV5-5	NA	TRBJ1-3	CASSFNRVAGSTIYF	TGTGCCAGCAGCTTCAACAGGGTCGCTGGAAGCACCATATATTTT
NA	TRBV14	NA	TRBJ1-3	CASSRRGGTGNTIYF	TGTGCCAGCAGCCGCCGGGGGGGGACTGGAAACACCATATATTTT
NA	TRBV3-1/TRBV3-2	TRBD2	TRBJ2-1	CASSQEAGSYNEQFF	TGTGCCAGCAGCCAAGAAGCGGGATCATACAATGAGCAGTTCTTC
NA	TRBV5-4	NA	TRBJ2-1	CASSLLDNEQFF	TGTGCCAGCAGCTTGCTTGACAATGAGCAGTTCTTC
once	TRBV24-1	TRBD2	TRBJ2-1	CATSDYSGAHPWKQFF	TGTGCCACCAGTGATTATAGCGGGGCGCACCCTTGGAAGCAGTTCTTC
few	TRBV4-2	TRBD1	TRBJ2-7	CASSHGQGSGEQYF	TGTGCCAGCAGCCATGGACAGGGGAGTGGCGAGCAGTACTTC
NA	TRBV6-5	NA	TRBJ2-2	CASSYSVGRNTGELFF	TGTGCCAGCAGTTACTCGGTTGGGAGAAACACCGGGGAGCTGTTTTTT
NA	TRBV24-1	NA	TRBJ2-1	CATSDFRGINNEQFF	TGTGCCACCAGTGATTTTCGGGGGATAAACAATGAGCAGTTCTTC
NA	TRBV6-6	NA	TRBJ1-3	CASSPPDRPSGNTIYF	TGTGCCAGCAGCCCCCCCGACAGGCCCTCTGGAAACACCATATATTTT
NA	TRBV4-1	NA	TRBJ1-5	CASSPGLGGGNQPQHF	TGCGCCAGCAGCCCTGGTTTAGGGGGGGGAAATCAGCCCCAGCATTTT
once	TRBV10-1	NA	TRBJ2-7	CASSEADSYEQYF	TGCGCCAGCAGTGAGGCAGACAGCTACGAGCAGTACTTC
NA	TRBV30	NA	TRBJ2-3	CAWSSGSTDTQYF	TGTGCCTGGAGTAGCGGGTCCACAGATACGCAGTATTTT
NA	TRBV28	NA	TRBJ2-3	CASSLHGGAHRGTQYF	TGTGCCAGCAGTTTACACGGGGGGGCCCACAGGGGTACGCAGTATTTT